The source of this T cell receptor (beta chain) is a study of identical twins. MiXCR was run by TCRdb on the 5' RACE reads, yielding one entry per CDR3 protein. The profile covers fewer than 250,000 distinct CDR3 sequences, with approximately 7% appearing a single time and around 3.4% taken by the ten largest. Study observations and caveats: For zero-insertion analyses, partial confounding could come from invariant MAIT and iNKT cells. Abundant cord blood beta clonotypes carried fewer insertions; memory repertoires showed none.

In the case of this clonotype: Its cognate antigen is unknown.

The same data also contributed to another study, on yellow fever vaccine responses in identical twins.

The receptor was isolated from a woman under 30 in good health. Specimen: memory (CD45RO+) T cells sorted from blood.

The CDR3 here is CASSEALASGYYEQYF. For the CDR3, the DNA is TGTGCCAGCAGTGAAGCGCTTGCTAGCGGGTACTACGAGCAGTACTTC. The chain recombines TRBV2 with TRBJ2-7; TRBD2 matches at 8 bases. Germline loops: CDR1 SNHLY, CDR2 FYNNEI. V lost 0 bases and J lost 3; bases outside the gene matches: 7. CDR3 length: 16 residues.